This TCR beta chain was recorded in a study of blood T cell repertoires in COVID-19. Study in general: The United States, Italy and Spain were the sources of the acute and convalescent COVID-19 samples. PBMCs, B-cell-depleted T cells, or T cells provided the cDNA or gDNA that made up the material.

V lost 0 bases to trimming and J lost 2 bases, with 22 bases between them. The CDR3 covers 19 residues. Germline lookup yields CDR1 SGHKS and CDR2 YYEKEE (reference sequence). Seattle cases were enrolled at active infection and followed longitudinally. Authors' data handling: Reference gene primer amplification gave estimated nucleated cell counts. Assay used: immunoSEQ multiplex PCR; TCRdb lists only in-frame clones, some missing. V, J and clone size were drawn from that table, and D and trimming were deduced from the DNA. Of hundreds of thousands of clones in the sample, under 90% are singletons; the top ten hold around a tenth.

The sequence was collected from a man aged 45-65 years with COVID-19, enrolled during active disease. Sequencing input: peripheral blood. V gene TRBV5-5 combines with J gene TRBJ2-3; TRBD2 might be the D (6 bases). CDR3 DNA sequence: TGTGCCAGCAGCTTGGCTTGGAATAGCGGCACAGCCTACACAGATACGCAGTATTTT. Its protein is CASSLAWNSGTAYTDTQYF.